This T cell receptor (beta chain) was documented in a study of T cells in localized non-small cell lung cancer. The study's findings and limits: Paired adjacent lung recovered a median about 60 of the top 100 tumor clones. Uninvolved adjacent lung showed higher T cell clonality than tumor.

Libraries were prepared by immunoSEQ multiplex PCR; TCRdb keeps only in-frame clonotypes and omits some of them. The sample records roughly 34,000 clones, approximately 81% being singletons. The CDR3 is 14 amino acids. The ends were cut back, 5 bases at V and 5 bases at J, with 12 bases in the middle. Germline lookup yields CDR1 SGHTA and CDR2 FQGTGA. This clone was picked up one time. The antigen remains undetermined. The genes are TRBV7-3 and TRBJ2-2; possibly TRBD2 for D (6 bases). Material: peripheral blood, obtained before any cancer treatment. This TCR was sampled from a male donor at least 60 years old with stage II squamous cell lung carcinoma. The CDR3 nucleotides are TGTGCCAGCAGCCACGGGGGTCCGACCGGGGAGCTGTTTTTT. Translating it yields CASSHGGPTGELFF.